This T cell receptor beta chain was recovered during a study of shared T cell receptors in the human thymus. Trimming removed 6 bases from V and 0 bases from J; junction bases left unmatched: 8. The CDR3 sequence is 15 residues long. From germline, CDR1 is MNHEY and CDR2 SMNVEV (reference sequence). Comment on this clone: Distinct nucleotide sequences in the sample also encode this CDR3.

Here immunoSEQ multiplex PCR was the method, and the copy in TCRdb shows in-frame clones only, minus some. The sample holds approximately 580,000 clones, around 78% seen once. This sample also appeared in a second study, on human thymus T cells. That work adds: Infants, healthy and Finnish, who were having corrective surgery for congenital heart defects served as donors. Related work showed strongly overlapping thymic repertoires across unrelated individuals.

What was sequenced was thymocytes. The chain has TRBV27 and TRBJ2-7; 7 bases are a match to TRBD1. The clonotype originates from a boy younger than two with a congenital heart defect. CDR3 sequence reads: CASSPDRVSSYEQYF. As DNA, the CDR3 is TGTGCCAGCAGCCCAGACAGGGTAAGCTCCTACGAGCAGTACTTC.